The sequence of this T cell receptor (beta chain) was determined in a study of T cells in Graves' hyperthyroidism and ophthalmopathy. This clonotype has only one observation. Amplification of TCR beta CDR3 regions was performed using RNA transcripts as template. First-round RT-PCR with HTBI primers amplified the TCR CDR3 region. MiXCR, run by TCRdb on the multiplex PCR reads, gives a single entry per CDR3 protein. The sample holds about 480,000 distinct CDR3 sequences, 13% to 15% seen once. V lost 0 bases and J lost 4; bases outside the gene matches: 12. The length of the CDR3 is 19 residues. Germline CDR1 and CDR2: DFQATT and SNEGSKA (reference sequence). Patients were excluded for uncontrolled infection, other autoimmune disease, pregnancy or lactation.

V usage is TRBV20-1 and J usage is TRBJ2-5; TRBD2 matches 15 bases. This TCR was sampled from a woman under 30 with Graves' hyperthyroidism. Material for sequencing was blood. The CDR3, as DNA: TGCAGTGCTAGAGACCCGAGGACTAGCGGGAGGGCCCGGGGAGAGACCCAGTACTTC. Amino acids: CSARDPRTSGRARGETQYF.